Described below is a single TCR beta chain sequence and its context. The data are from a study of blood T cell repertoires in COVID-19. Study information: T cells, B-cell-depleted T cells, or PBMCs provided the cDNA or gDNA that served as material.

V dropped 7 bases and J dropped 4 bases, with 11 bases sitting between them. Germline values: CDR1 MNHEY, CDR2 SVGAGI. The length of the CDR3 is 13 residues. The assay was immunoSEQ multiplex PCR, and TCRdb's table has in-frame clones only and misses some. The sample lists about 440,000 clones; approximately 90% were seen once. The sample comprised peripheral blood. The chain recombines TRBV6-5 with TRBJ2-1; D perhaps matches TRBD2 (5 bases). This sequence was found in a woman in her twenties or thirties with acute or convalescent COVID-19. The CDR3 bases are TGTGCCAGCAAGCGGAGCGGTTACAATGAGCAGTTCTTC. This codes for CASKRSGYNEQFF.